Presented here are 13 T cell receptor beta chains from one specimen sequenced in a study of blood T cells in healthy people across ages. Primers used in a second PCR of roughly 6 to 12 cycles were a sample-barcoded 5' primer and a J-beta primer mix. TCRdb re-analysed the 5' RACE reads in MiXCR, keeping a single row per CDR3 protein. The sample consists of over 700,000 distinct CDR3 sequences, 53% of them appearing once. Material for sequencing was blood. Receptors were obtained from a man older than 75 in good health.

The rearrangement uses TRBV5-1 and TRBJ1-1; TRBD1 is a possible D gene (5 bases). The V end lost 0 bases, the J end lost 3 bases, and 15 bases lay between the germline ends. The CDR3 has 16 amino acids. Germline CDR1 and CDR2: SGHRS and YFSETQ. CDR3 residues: CASSLAGIRADTEAFF. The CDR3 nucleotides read TGCGCCAGCAGCTTGGCCGGTATCAGGGCCGACACTGAAGCTTTCTTT.

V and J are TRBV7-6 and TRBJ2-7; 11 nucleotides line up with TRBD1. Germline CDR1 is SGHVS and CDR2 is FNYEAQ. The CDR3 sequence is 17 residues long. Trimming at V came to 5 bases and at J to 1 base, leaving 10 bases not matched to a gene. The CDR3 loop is CASSRLGTGGDSYEQYF. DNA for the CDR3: TGTGCCAGCAGCAGGCTCGGGACAGGGGGTGATTCCTACGAGCAGTACTTC.

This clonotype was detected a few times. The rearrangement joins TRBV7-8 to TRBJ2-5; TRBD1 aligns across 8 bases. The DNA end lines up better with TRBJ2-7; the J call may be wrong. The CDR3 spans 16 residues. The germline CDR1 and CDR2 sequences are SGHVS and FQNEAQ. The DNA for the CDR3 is TGTGCCAGCAGCTTAGGGACAGGGCCTTCCCTCTACGAGCAGTACTTC. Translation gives CASSLGTGPSLYEQYF.

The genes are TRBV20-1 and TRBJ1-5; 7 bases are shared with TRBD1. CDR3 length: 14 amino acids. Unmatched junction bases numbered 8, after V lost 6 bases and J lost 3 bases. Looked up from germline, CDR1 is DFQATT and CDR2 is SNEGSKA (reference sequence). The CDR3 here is CSALKGQLNQPQHF. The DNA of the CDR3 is TGCAGTGCCTTGAAGGGACAGCTCAATCAGCCCCAGCATTTT.

CDR3 sequence (DNA): TGTGCCAGCAGCCGTGAGTGGTCGCAGTCGGAAAAACTGTTTTTT. Its protein product is CASSREWSQSEKLFF. The chain couples TRBV7-2 to TRBJ1-4, with D unresolved. V was pared by 5 bases and J by 8 bases, with 18 bases between. The germline V gene encodes CDR1 SGHTA and CDR2 FQGNSA. The CDR3 length is 15 residues.

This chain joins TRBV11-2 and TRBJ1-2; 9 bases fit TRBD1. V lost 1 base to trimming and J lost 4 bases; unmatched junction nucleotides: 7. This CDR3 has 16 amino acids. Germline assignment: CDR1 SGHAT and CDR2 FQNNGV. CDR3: CASSLVGTGIFYGYTF. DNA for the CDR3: TGTGCCAGCAGCTTAGTTGGGACAGGGATTTTCTATGGCTACACCTTC.

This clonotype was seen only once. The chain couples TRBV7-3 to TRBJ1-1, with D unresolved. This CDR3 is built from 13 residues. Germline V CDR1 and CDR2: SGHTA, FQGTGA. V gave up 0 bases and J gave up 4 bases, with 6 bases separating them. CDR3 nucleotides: TGTGCCAGCAGCTTAACCCTTGTCACTGAAGCTTTCTTT. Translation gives CASSLTLVTEAFF.

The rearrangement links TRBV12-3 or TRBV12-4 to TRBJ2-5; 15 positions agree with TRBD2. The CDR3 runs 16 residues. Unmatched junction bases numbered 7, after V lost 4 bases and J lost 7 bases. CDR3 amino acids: CASSSGLAGGWATQYF. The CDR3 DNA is TGTGCCAGCAGTTCCGGACTAGCGGGAGGGTGGGCGACCCAGTACTTC.

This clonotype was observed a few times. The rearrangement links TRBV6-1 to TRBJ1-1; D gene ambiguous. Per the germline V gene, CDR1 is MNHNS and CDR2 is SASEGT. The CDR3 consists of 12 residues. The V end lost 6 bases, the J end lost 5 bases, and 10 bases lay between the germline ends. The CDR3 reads CASREPNTEAFF. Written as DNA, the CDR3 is TGTGCCAGCAGAGAGCCAAATACTGAAGCTTTCTTT.

The CDR3 DNA reads TGTGCCAGCTCACTGGGGACGATCCTAGGGGAGCAGTACTTC. The encoded protein is CASSLGTILGEQYF. The rearrangement joins TRBV18 to TRBJ2-4; D could derive from TRBD1 or TRBD2 (5 bases each). CDR1 and CDR2 from the germline V gene are KGHSH and LQKENI. Trimming left V 4 bases short and J 13 bases short, with 20 bases between. The CDR3 sequence is 14 residues long. The complete variable domain, with remaining parts taken from reference TRBV18 and TRBJ2-4, reads NAGVMQNPRHLVRRRGQEARLRCSPMKGHSHVYWYRQLPEEGLKFMVYLQKENIIDESGMPKERFSAEFPKEGPSILRIQQVVRGDSAAYFCASSLGTILGEQYFGAGTRLSVL.

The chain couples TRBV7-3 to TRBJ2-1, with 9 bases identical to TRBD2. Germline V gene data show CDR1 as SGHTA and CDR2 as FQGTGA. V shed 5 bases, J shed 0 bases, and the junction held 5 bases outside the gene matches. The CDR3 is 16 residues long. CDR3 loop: CASSLSSGVSYNEQFF. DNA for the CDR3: TGTGCCAGCAGCCTCTCTAGCGGGGTCTCCTACAATGAGCAGTTCTTC.

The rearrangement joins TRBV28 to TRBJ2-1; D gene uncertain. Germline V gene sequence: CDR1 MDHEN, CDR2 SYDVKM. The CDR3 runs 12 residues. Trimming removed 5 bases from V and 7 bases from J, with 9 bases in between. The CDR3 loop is CASSLYYNEQFF. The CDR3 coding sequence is TGTGCCAGCAGTCTATACTATAATGAGCAGTTCTTC.

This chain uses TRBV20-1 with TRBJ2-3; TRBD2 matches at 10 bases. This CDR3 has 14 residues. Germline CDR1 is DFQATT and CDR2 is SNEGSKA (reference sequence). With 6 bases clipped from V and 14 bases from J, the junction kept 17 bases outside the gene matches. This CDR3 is CSASGLATYQYAYF. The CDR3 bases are TGCAGTGCGTCGGGACTAGCGACCTACCAGTACGCGTATTTT.